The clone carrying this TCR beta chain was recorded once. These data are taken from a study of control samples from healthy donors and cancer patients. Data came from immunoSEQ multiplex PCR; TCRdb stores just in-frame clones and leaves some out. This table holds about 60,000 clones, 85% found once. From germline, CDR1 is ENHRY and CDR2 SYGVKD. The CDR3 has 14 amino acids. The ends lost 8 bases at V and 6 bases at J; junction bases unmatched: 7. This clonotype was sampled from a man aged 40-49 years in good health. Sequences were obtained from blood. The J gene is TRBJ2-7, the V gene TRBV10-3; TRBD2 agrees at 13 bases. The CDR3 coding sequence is TGTGCCATCCAAGAGACTAGCGGGAGGACCGAGCAGTACTTC. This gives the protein CAIQETSGRTEQYF.